This section outlines one TCR beta chain sequence together with its context. Its target is unknown. V dropped 7 bases and J dropped 5 bases, with 18 bases sitting between them. The CDR3 has 14 amino acids. The germline CDR1 and CDR2 sequences are SGHRS and YFSETQ. This sample is drawn from a study of T cell responses to AZD1222 COVID-19 vaccine. Study-wide results and limits: White British ancestry dominated among donors, who included more females, and clonal diversity was possibly underestimated. Two AZD1222 doses significantly raised spike-specific TCR breadth and depth over controls.

Sequencing used immunoSEQ multiplex PCR; TCRdb keeps in-frame clones, though not all of them. There are more than 150,000 clones in the sample; 92% occur only once, and 8.5% to 12% lies in the top ten. The chain combines TRBV5-1 with TRBJ2-5, with TRBD1 as a possible D gene (6 bases). The clonotype was recovered from an adult in good health. Here the sequenced sample was peripheral blood, taken on day 0 of AZD1222 vaccination. Here the CDR3 reads CASGTGSQGETQYF. As DNA, the CDR3 is TGCGCCAGCGGTACAGGGTCGCAGGGGGAGACCCAGTACTTC.